The T cell receptor beta chain described here comes from a study of blood T cell repertoires in COVID-19. Study details: The United States, Italy and Spain supplied acute and convalescent COVID-19 samples. PBMCs, B-cell-depleted T cells, or T cells provided the cDNA or gDNA that made up the material.

This CDR3 is 15 amino acids long. V shed 2 bases and J shed 2 bases, with 13 bases lying between them. Germline CDR1 GTSNPN, CDR2 SVGIG (reference sequence). Per the authors' pipeline: Nucleated cell counts were estimated from reference gene primer amplification. Here immunoSEQ multiplex PCR was the method, and the copy in TCRdb shows in-frame clones only, minus some. V and J calls and clone size come straight from that table; D and trimming were deduced from the DNA. Among roughly 200,000 clones listed, about nine tenths were seen once. Sequencing input: peripheral blood. The clonotype comes from a man between 65 and 85 years old with acute or convalescent COVID-19. The chain has TRBV30 and TRBJ1-5, with D possibly TRBD1 on 5 matching bases. The CDR3: CAWSLGGDGNQPQHF. CDR3 DNA: TGTGCCTGGAGTCTGGGAGGGGACGGCAATCAGCCCCAGCATTTT.